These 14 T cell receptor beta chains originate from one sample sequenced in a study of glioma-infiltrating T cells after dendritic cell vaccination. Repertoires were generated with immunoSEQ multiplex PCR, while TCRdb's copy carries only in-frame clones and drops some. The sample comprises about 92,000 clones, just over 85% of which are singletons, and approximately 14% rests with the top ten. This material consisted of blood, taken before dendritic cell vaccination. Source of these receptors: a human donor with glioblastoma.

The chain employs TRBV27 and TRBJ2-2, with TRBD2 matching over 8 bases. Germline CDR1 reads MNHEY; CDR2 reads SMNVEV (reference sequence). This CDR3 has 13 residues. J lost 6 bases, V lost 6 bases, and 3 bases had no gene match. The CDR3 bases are TGTGCCAGCAGCCCCGGGGGGGCCGGGGAGCTGTTTTTT. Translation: CASSPGGAGELFF.

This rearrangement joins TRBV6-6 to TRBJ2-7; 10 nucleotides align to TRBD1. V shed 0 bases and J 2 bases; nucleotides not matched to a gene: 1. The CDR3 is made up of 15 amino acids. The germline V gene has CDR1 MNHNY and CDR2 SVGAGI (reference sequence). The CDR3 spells CASSYSGQGPYEQYF. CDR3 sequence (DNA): TGTGCCAGCAGTTACTCGGGACAGGGGCCCTACGAGCAGTACTTC.

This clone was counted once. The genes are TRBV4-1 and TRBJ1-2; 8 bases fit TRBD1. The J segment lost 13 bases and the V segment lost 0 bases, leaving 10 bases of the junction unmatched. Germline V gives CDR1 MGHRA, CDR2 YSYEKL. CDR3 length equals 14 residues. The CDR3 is CASSQETAVTGGTF. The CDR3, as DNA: TGCGCCAGCAGCCAAGAGACTGCCGTAACAGGGGGCACCTTC.

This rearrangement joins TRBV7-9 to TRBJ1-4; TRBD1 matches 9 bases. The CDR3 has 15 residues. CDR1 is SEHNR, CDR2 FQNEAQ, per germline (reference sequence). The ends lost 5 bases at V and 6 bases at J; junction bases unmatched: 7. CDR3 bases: TGTGCCAGCAGCCCAGGGACAGGGCGGGATGAAAAACTGTTTTTT. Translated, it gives CASSPGTGRDEKLFF.

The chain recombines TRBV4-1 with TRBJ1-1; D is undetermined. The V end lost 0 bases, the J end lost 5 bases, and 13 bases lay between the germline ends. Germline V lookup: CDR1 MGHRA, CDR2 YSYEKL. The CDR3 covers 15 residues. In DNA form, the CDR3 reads TGCGCCAGCAGCCAAGATCTTGTGGCGAGGACTGAAGCTTTCTTT. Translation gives CASSQDLVARTEAFF.

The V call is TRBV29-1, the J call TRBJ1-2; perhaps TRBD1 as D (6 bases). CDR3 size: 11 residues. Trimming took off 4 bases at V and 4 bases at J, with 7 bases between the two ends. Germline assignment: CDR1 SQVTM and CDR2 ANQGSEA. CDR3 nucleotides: TGCAGCGTTGCAGGGGCCTATGGCTACACCTTC. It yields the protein CSVAGAYGYTF.

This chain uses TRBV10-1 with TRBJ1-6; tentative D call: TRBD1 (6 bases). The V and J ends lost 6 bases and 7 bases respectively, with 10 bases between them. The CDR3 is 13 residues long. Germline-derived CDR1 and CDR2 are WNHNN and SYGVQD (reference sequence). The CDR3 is CASRRDTNSPLHF. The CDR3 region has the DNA TGCGCCAGCAGAAGGGACACCAATTCACCCCTCCACTTT.

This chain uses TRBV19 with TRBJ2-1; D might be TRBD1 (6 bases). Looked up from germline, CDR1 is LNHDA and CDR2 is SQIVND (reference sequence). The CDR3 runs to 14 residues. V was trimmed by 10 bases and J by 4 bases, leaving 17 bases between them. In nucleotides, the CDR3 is TGTGCCACCACGTCCAGGGGCGGATACAATGAGCAGTTCTTC. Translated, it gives CATTSRGGYNEQFF.

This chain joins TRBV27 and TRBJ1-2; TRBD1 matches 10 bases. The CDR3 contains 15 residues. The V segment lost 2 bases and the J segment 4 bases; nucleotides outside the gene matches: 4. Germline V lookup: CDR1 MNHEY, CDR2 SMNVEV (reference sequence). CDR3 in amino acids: CASSLGDRGVYGYTF. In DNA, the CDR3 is TGTGCCAGCAGTTTAGGGGACAGGGGCGTCTATGGCTACACCTTC.

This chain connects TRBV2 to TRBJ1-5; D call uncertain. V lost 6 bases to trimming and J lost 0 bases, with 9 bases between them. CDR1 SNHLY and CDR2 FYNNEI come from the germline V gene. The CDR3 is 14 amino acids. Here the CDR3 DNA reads TGTGCCAGCAGCGGAGAATATAGCAATCAGCCCCAGCATTTT. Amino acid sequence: CASSGEYSNQPQHF.

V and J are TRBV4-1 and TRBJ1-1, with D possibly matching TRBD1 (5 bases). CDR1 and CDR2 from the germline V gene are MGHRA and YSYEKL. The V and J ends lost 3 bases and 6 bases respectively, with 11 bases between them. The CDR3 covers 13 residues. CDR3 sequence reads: CASSHVSGPEAFF. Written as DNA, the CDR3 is TGCGCCAGCAGCCATGTTTCAGGGCCTGAAGCTTTCTTT.

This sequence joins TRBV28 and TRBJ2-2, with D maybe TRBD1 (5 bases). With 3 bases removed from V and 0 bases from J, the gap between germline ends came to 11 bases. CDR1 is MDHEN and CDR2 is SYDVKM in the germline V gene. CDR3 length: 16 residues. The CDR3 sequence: CASSLWTQTNTGELFF. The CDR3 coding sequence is TGTGCCAGCAGTTTGTGGACACAAACGAACACCGGGGAGCTGTTTTTT.

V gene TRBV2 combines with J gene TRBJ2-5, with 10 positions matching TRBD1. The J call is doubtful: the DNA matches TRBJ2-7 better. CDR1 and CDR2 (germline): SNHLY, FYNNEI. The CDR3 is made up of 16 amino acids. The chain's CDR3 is CASSYGQGVSAYEQYF. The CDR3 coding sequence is TGTGCCAGCAGCTATGGACAGGGGGTGTCGGCCTACGAGCAGTACTTC.

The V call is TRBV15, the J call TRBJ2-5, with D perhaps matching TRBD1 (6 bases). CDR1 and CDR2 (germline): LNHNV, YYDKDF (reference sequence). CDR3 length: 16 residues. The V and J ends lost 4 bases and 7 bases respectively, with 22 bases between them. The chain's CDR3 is CATSKAEGLPGATQYF. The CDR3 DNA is TGTGCCACCAGCAAAGCCGAGGGCCTGCCAGGGGCGACCCAGTACTTC.